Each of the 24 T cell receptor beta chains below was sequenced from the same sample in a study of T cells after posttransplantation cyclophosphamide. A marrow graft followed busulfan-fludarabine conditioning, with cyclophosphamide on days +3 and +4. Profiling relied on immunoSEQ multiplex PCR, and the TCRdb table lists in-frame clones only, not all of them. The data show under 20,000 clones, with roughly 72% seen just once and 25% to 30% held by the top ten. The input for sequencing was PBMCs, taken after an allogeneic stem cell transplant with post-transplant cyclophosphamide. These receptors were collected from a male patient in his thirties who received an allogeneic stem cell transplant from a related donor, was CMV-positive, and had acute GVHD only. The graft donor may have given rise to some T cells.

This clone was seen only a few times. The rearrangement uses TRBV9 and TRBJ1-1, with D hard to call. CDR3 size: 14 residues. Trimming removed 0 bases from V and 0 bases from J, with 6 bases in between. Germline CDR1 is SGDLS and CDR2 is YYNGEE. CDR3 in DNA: TGTGCCAGCAGCGTAGATCCTATGAACACTGAAGCTTTCTTT. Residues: CASSVDPMNTEAFF.

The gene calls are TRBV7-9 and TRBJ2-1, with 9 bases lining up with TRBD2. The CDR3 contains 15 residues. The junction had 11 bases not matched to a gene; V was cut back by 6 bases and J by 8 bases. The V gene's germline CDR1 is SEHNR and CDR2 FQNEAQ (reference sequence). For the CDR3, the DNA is TGTGCCAGCAGTGATAGCGGGGGCCCCTTGGATGAGCAGTTCTTC. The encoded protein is CASSDSGGPLDEQFF.

This CDR3 reads CASSQDPGSTDTQYF. In DNA, the CDR3 is TGCGCCAGCAGCCAAGATCCGGGAAGCACAGATACGCAGTATTTT. This rearrangement joins TRBV4-3 to TRBJ2-3; D perhaps matches TRBD2 (5 bases). The CDR3 loop spans 15 amino acids. CDR1 is LGHNA and CDR2 is YSLEER in the germline V gene. V gave up 0 bases and J gave up 0 bases, with 7 bases separating them.

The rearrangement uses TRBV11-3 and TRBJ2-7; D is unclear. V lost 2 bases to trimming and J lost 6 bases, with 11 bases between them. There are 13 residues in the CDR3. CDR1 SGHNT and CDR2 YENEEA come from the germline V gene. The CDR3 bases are TGTGCCAGCAGCTTACAAGCAGGTTCCGAGCAGTACTTC. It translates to CASSLQAGSEQYF.

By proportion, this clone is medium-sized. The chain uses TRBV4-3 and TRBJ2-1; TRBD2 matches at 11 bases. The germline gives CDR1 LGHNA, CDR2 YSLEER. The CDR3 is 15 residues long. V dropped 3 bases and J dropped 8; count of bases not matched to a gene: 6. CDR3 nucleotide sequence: TGCGCCAGCAGCCATTTAGCGGGGGGGCCGTATGAGCAGTTCTTC. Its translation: CASSHLAGGPYEQFF.

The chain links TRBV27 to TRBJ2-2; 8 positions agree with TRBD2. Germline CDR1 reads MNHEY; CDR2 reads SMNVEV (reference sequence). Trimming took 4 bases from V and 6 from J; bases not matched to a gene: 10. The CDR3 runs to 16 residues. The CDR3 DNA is TGTGCCAGCAGTTCTTTCTCCACTAGCGGTGCCGGGGAGCTGTTTTTT. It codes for CASSSFSTSGAGELFF.

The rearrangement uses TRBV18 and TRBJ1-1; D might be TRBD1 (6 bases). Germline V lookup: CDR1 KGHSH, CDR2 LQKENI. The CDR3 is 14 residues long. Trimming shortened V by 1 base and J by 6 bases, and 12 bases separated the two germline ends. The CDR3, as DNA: TGTGCCAGCTCACCACAAACGGACAGCTCTGAAGCTTTCTTT. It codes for CASSPQTDSSEAFF.

The DNA of the CDR3 is TGTGCCAGCAGCTCGGACAGCCTCGAGCAGTACTTC. This gives the protein CASSSDSLEQYF. This chain uses TRBV7-9 with TRBJ2-7; weak D call: TRBD1 (6 bases). CDR3 length: 12 amino acids. Germline V gene sequence: CDR1 SEHNR, CDR2 FQNEAQ (reference sequence). V was cut by 4 bases and J by 6 bases, with 10 bases left in between.

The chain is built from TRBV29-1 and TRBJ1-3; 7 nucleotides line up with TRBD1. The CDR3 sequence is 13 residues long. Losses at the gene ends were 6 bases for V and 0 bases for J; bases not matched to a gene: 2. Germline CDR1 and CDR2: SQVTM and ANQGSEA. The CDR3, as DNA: TGCAGCGTGGGGACAGTCTCTGGAAACACCATATATTTT. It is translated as CSVGTVSGNTIYF.

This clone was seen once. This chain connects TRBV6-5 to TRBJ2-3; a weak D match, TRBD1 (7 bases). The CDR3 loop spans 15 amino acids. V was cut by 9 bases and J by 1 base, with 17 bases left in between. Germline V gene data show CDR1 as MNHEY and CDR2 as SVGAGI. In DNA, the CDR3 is TGTGCCAGTGCTTGGAGCAGGGGGGGCACAGATACGCAGTATTTT. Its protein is CASAWSRGGTDTQYF.

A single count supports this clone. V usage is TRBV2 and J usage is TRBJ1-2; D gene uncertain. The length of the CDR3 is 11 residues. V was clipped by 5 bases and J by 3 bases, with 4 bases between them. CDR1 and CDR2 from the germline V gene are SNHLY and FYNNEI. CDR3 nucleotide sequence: TGTGCCAGCAGTCGGGACTATGGCTACACCTTC. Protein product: CASSRDYGYTF.

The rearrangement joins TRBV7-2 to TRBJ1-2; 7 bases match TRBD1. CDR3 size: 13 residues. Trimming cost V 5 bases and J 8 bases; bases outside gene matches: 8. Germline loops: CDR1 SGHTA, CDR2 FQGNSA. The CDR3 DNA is TGTGCCAGCAGCGCATACAGGGGAGGAGGCTACACCTTC. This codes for CASSAYRGGGYTF.

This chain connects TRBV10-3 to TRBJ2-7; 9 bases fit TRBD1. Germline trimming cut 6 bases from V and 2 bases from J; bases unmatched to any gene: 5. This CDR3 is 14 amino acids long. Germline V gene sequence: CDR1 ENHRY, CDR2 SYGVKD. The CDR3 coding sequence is TGTGCCATCAGCCCGGGACAGGGCCCCTACGAGCAGTACTTC. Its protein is CAISPGQGPYEQYF.

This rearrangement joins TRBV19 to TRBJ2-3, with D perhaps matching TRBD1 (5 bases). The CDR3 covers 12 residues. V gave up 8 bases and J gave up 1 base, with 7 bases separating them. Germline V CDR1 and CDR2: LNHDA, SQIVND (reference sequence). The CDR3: CASSQGTDTQYF. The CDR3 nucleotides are TGTGCCAGTTCACAGGGCACAGATACGCAGTATTTT.

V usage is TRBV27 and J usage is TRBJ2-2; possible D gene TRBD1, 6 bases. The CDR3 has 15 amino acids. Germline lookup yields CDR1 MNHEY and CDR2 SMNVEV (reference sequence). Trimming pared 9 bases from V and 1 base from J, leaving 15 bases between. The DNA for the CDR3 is TGTGCCAGTAGTCACTCGACAGGGAACACCGGGGAGCTGTTTTTT. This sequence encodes CASSHSTGNTGELFF.

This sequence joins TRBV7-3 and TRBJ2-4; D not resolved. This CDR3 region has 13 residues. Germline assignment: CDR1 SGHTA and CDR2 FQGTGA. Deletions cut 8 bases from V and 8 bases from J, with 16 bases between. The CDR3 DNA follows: TGTGCCAGCGGTCTTGGTAGTACGGACATTCAGTACTTC. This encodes CASGLGSTDIQYF.

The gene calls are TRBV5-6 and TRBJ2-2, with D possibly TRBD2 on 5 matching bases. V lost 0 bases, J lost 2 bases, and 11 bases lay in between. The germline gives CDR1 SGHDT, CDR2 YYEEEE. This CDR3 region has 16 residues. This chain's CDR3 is CASSLELGSNTGELFF. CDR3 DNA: TGTGCCAGCAGCTTGGAGCTAGGGAGCAACACCGGGGAGCTGTTTTTT.

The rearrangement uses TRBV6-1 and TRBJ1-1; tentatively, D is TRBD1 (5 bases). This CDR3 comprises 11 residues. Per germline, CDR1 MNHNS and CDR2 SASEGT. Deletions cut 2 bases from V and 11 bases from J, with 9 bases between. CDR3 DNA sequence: TGTGCCAGCAGTGAACAGGGATTGGCTTTCTTT. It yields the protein CASSEQGLAFF.

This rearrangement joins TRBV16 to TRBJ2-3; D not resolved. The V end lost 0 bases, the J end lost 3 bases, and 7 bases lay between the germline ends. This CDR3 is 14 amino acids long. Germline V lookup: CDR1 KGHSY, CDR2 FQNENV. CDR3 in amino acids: CASSQSSGTDTQYF. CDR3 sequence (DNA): TGTGCCAGCAGCCAATCCTCAGGAACAGATACGCAGTATTTT.

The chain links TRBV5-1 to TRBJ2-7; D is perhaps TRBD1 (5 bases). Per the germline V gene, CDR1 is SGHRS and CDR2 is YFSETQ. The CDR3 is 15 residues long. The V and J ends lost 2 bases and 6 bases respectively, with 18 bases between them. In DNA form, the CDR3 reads TGCGCCAGCAGCTTATCACAGGCAGGTCCGCGCGAGCAGTACTTC. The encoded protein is CASSLSQAGPREQYF. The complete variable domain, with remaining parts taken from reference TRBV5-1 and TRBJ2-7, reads KAGVTQTPRYLIKTRGQQVTLSCSPISGHRSVSWYQQTPGQGLQFLFEYFSETQRNKGNFPGRFSGRQFSNSRSEMNVSTLELGDSALYLCASSLSQAGPREQYFGPGTRLTVT.

CDR3 bases: TGTGCCAGCAGTTTGGGGGCCCCCTACGAGCAGTACTTC. Residues: CASSLGAPYEQYF. The gene calls are TRBV27 and TRBJ2-7, with a possible D match to TRBD1 (6 bases). The CDR3 sequence is 13 residues long. CDR1 and CDR2 from the germline V gene are MNHEY and SMNVEV (reference sequence). V shed 3 bases and J shed 2 bases, with 8 bases lying between them.

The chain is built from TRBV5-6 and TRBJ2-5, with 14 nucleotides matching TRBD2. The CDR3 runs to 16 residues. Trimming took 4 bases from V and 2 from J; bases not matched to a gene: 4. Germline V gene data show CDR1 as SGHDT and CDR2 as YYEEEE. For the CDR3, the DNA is TGTGCCAGCAGCGCTGGACTAGCGGGGGGTCAAGAGACCCAGTACTTC. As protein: CASSAGLAGGQETQYF. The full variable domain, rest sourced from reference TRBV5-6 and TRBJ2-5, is DAGVTQSPTHLIKTRGQQVTLRCSPKSGHDTVSWYQQALGQGPQFIFQYYEEEERQRGNFPDRFSGHQFPNYSSELNVNALLLGDSALYLCASSAGLAGGQETQYFGPGTRLLVL.

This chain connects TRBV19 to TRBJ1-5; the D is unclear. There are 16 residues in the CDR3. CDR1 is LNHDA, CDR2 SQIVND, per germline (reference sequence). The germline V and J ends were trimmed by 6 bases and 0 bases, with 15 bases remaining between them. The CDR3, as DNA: TGTGCCAGTAGGTTAAGGATAGAGGGTAGCAATCAGCCCCAGCATTTT. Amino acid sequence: CASRLRIEGSNQPQHF.

The CDR3 DNA sequence: TGTGCCAGCAGCTCTGGGAGGGGGGGCTATGGCTACACCTTC. Its protein product is CASSSGRGGYGYTF. The chain employs TRBV7-2 and TRBJ1-2; D may be TRBD1 (6 bases). The V and J ends lost 4 bases and 4 bases respectively, with 13 bases between them. The CDR3 extends over 14 amino acids. CDR1 is SGHTA, CDR2 FQGNSA, per germline. The full variable domain, in which reference TRBV7-2 and TRBJ1-2 provide the parts outside the CDR3, is GAGVSQSPSNKVTEKGKDVELRCDPISGHTALYWYRQSLGQGLEFLIYFQGNSAPDKSGLPSDRFSAERTGGSVSTLTIQRTQQEDSAVYLCASSSGRGGYGYTFGSGTRLTVV.